The 23 T cell receptor beta chains below come from one sample, sequenced in a study of T cell changes during pregnancy in multiple sclerosis. Data came from immunoSEQ multiplex PCR; TCRdb stores just in-frame clones and leaves some out. The sample lists roughly 100,000 clones, around 91% occurring once. The sample in question was peripheral blood, obtained after pregnancy. These receptors were taken from a female donor with multiple sclerosis, enrolled in a pregnancy study.

The V and J genes are TRBV7-2 and TRBJ2-1; 9 nucleotides align to TRBD1. The J segment lost 8 bases and the V segment lost 3 bases, leaving 8 bases of the junction unmatched. Germline loops: CDR1 SGHTA, CDR2 FQGNSA. CDR3 length: 15 residues. The CDR3, as DNA: TGTGCCAGCAGCTTTTACAGGGGGCTAACTGATGAGCAGTTCTTC. Translating it yields CASSFYRGLTDEQFF. Full variable domain (rest looked up from reference TRBV7-2 and TRBJ2-1): GAGVSQSPSNKVTEKGKDVELRCDPISGHTALYWYRQSLGQGLEFLIYFQGNSAPDKSGLPSDRFSAERTGGSVSTLTIQRTQQEDSAVYLCASSFYRGLTDEQFFGPGTRLTVL.

V is TRBV2 and J is TRBJ2-5; maybe TRBD1 (6 bases). CDR1 SNHLY and CDR2 FYNNEI come from the germline V gene. This CDR3 spans 14 amino acids. Trimming left V 3 bases short and J 5 bases short, with 13 bases between. CDR3 amino acids: CASSESGVRETQYF. The CDR3 bases are TGTGCCAGCAGTGAGTCAGGGGTGAGGGAGACCCAGTACTTC.

In this sample, this clone turned up once. The genes are TRBV6-5 and TRBJ2-7; a weak D match, TRBD1 (7 bases). The germline gives CDR1 MNHEY, CDR2 SVGAGI. The V end was cut by 4 bases, the J end by 7 bases, with 14 bases between. This CDR3 is 13 amino acids long. The CDR3 spells CASSLGRGVEQYF. The DNA of the CDR3 is TGTGCCAGCAGTTTGGGCAGGGGGGTAGAGCAGTACTTC.

This clone occurred once. The V call is TRBV5-1, the J call TRBJ2-5, with TRBD2 matching 11 bases. Germline lookup yields CDR1 SGHRS and CDR2 YFSETQ. This CDR3 spans 15 amino acids. Trimming cost V 0 bases and J 5 bases; bases outside gene matches: 3. CDR3 DNA: TGCGCCAGCAGCTTGGGTAGCGGGAGGGAGGAGACCCAGTACTTC. Translation: CASSLGSGREETQYF. Supplemented by reference TRBV5-1 and TRBJ2-5, the full variable domain reads KAGVTQTPRYLIKTRGQQVTLSCSPISGHRSVSWYQQTPGQGLQFLFEYFSETQRNKGNFPGRFSGRQFSNSRSEMNVSTLELGDSALYLCASSLGSGREETQYFGPGTRLLVL.

The chain combines TRBV6-1 with TRBJ1-1; D may be TRBD1 (5 bases). In germline, CDR1 is MNHNS, CDR2 SASEGT. V was trimmed by 5 bases and J by 4 bases, leaving 11 bases between them. The CDR3 has 13 amino acids. The DNA for the CDR3 is TGTGCCAGCAGTAGGGACTTATTCACTGAAGCTTTCTTT. This sequence encodes CASSRDLFTEAFF.

V usage is TRBV5-3 and J usage is TRBJ1-2; D not certain. TRBV5-3 is sorted into the ORF group, with uncertain function. V lost 4 bases and J lost 8, with 15 bases in between. This CDR3 has 13 residues. The CDR3 reads CARSPPCVLGYTF. CDR3 coding DNA: TGTGCCAGAAGCCCCCCGTGTGTATTGGGCTACACCTTC.

This sequence joins TRBV5-1 and TRBJ2-1, with 11 bases matching TRBD2. The germline gives CDR1 SGHRS, CDR2 YFSETQ. The CDR3 totals 15 residues. Trimming took 4 bases from V and 3 from J; bases not matched to a gene: 3. The CDR3, as DNA: TGCGCCAGCAGCATAGCGGGGGGGAACTACAATGAGCAGTTCTTC. This translates into CASSIAGGNYNEQFF.

The chain employs TRBV4-2 and TRBJ2-1, with 11 bases that match TRBD2. V shed 4 bases and J 4 bases; nucleotides not matched to a gene: 6. Germline V lookup: CDR1 LGHNA, CDR2 YNFKEQ. The CDR3 runs 16 residues. CDR3 residues: CASSLLAGELYNEQFF. The CDR3 coding sequence is TGTGCCAGCAGCCTACTAGCGGGAGAGTTGTACAATGAGCAGTTCTTC.

This chain joins TRBV27 and TRBJ1-5; TRBD1 matches 9 bases. The germline gives CDR1 MNHEY, CDR2 SMNVEV (reference sequence). The junction had 19 bases not matched to a gene; V was cut back by 7 bases and J by 6 bases. The length of the CDR3 is 18 residues. CDR3: CASILKEKGQGGGQPQHF. In nucleotides, the CDR3 is TGTGCCAGCATTCTTAAAGAAAAGGGACAGGGTGGAGGTCAGCCCCAGCATTTT.

The count of this clone is one. The J gene is TRBJ1-1, the V gene TRBV28; tentatively, D is TRBD1 (5 bases). V lost 3 bases to trimming and J lost 7 bases, with 18 bases between them. Per the germline V gene, CDR1 is MDHEN and CDR2 is SYDVKM. The CDR3 totals 15 residues. CDR3 sequence reads: CASSFTGRPWSEAFF. In DNA, the CDR3 is TGTGCCAGCAGTTTCACAGGACGCCCATGGAGTGAAGCTTTCTTT.

The chain is built from TRBV12-2 and TRBJ2-4; the table gives TRBD1 as D, unverified against the DNA. TRBV12-2 constitutes a pseudogene. The CDR3 length is 14 residues. The CDR3 loop reads CASRQGAAPNIQYF. The CDR3 DNA follows: TGTGCAAGTCGCCAGGGGGCGGCCCCAAACATTCAGTACTTC.

The rearrangement joins TRBV27 to TRBJ1-2; 7 bases match TRBD1. This CDR3 is 13 amino acids long. Germline values: CDR1 MNHEY, CDR2 SMNVEV (reference sequence). V gave up 6 bases and J gave up 0 bases; unmatched junction bases: 1. In nucleotides, the CDR3 is TGTGCCAGCAGCGGACAGGCTAACTATGGCTACACCTTC. The encoded protein is CASSGQANYGYTF.

This chain links TRBV27 with TRBJ2-1; 10 nucleotides match TRBD2. This CDR3 is 13 amino acids long. Per germline, CDR1 MNHEY and CDR2 SMNVEV (reference sequence). The ends lost 6 bases at V and 9 bases at J; junction bases unmatched: 5. The CDR3 reads CASRIRLAGEQFF. As DNA, the CDR3 is TGTGCCAGCAGGATTCGACTAGCGGGTGAGCAGTTCTTC.

This chain uses TRBV7-9 with TRBJ2-1; perhaps TRBD1 as D (7 bases). V lost 8 bases, J lost 4 bases, and 12 bases lay in between. CDR3 length equals 13 residues. Germline assignment: CDR1 SEHNR and CDR2 FQNEAQ (reference sequence). The DNA for the CDR3 is TGTGCCAGCGGCAGGGGGAGGTACAATGAGCAGTTCTTC. This encodes CASGRGRYNEQFF.

The chain is built from TRBV11-3 and TRBJ2-3; D ambiguous. Deletions cut 4 bases from V and 5 bases from J, with 10 bases between. The germline CDR1 and CDR2 sequences are SGHNT and YENEEA. This CDR3 region has 13 residues. The DNA for the CDR3 is TGTGCCAGCAGCTATAGCCCGGGAGATACGCAGTATTTT. This sequence encodes CASSYSPGDTQYF.

Turning to this clone: The sample has other DNA sequences that encode this CDR3 too. The DNA for the CDR3 is TGTGCCAGCAGTGAAGACAGGGGGGACTATGGCTACACCTTC. Translated, it gives CASSEDRGDYGYTF. This rearrangement joins TRBV2 to TRBJ1-2; 8 positions match TRBD1. This CDR3 has 14 residues. Looked up from germline, CDR1 is SNHLY and CDR2 is FYNNEI. V lost 1 base, J lost 3 bases, and 1 base stayed unmatched. Together with reference TRBV2 and TRBJ1-2, the CDR3 gives the full variable domain: EPEVTQTPSHQVTQMGQEVILRCVPISNHLYFYWYRQILGQKVEFLVSFYNNEISEKSEIFDDQFSVERPDGSNFTLKIRSTKLEDSAMYFCASSEDRGDYGYTFGSGTRLTVV.

V is TRBV7-6 and J is TRBJ2-1; 7 bases map to TRBD2. Germline CDR1 and CDR2: SGHVS and FNYEAQ. The CDR3 is 13 residues long. V trimming: 5 bases; J trimming: 8 bases; junction bases outside the gene matches: 6. The CDR3 nucleotides are TGTGCCAGCAGCCGCGGGGGTAGCTATGAGCAGTTCTTC. Translated, it gives CASSRGGSYEQFF.

The rearrangement links TRBV12-5 to TRBJ2-5; D is possibly TRBD2 (5 bases). The CDR3 is 13 residues long. Germline CDR1 is LGHNT and CDR2 is FRNRAP. V was shortened by 3 bases and J by 9 bases, with 14 bases between the two germline ends. CDR3 bases: TGTGCTAGTGGTTTAGGTCTTAAGGAGGCCCAGTACTTC. Its protein product is CASGLGLKEAQYF. The full variable domain, its missing parts supplied by reference TRBV12-5 and TRBJ2-5, is DARVTQTPRHKVTEMGQEVTMRCQPILGHNTVFWYRQTMMQGLELLAYFRNRAPLDDSGMPKDRFSAEMPDATLATLKIQPSEPRDSAVYFCASGLGLKEAQYFGPGTRLLVL.

This chain links TRBV15 with TRBJ1-1; D gene uncertain. The CDR3 totals 16 residues. With 1 base removed from V and 1 base from J, the gap between germline ends came to 13 bases. The germline V gene encodes CDR1 LNHNV and CDR2 YYDKDF (reference sequence). CDR3 protein: CATSRAVAGKNTEAFF. In DNA, the CDR3 is TGTGCCACCAGCAGAGCTGTGGCAGGAAAGAACACTGAAGCTTTCTTT.

The V and J genes are TRBV10-3 and TRBJ2-7, with 9 bases matching TRBD1. CDR3 length: 15 amino acids. Germline lookup yields CDR1 ENHRY and CDR2 SYGVKD. The ends lost 0 bases at V and 4 bases at J; junction bases unmatched: 4. CDR3 in amino acids: CAISESGTGSYEQYF. CDR3 in DNA: TGTGCCATCAGTGAGTCCGGGACAGGGTCTTACGAGCAGTACTTC.

This chain joins TRBV19 and TRBJ1-5; no reliable D call. CDR1 and CDR2 (germline): LNHDA, SQIVND (reference sequence). Trimming left V 8 bases short and J 2 bases short, with 16 bases between. CDR3 length: 15 amino acids. This CDR3 is CASVRVPYGNQPQHF. CDR3 sequence (DNA): TGTGCCAGTGTCCGGGTGCCCTATGGCAATCAGCCCCAGCATTTT.

The V gene is TRBV4-2, the J gene TRBJ1-3, with D unresolved. CDR1 and CDR2 from the germline V gene are LGHNA and YNFKEQ. V lost 3 bases, J lost 2 bases, and 26 bases lay in between. CDR3 length: 20 residues. The CDR3 region has the DNA TGTGCCAGCAGCCACCCACCCCCCGGTTTTCCCTTACGGGCTGGAAACACCATATATTTT. It is translated as CASSHPPPGFPLRAGNTIYF.

This chain connects TRBV20-1 to TRBJ2-7; weak D call: TRBD2 (5 bases). The CDR3 contains 11 residues. Germline V lookup: CDR1 DFQATT, CDR2 SNEGSKA (reference sequence). V lost 5 bases and J 5 bases, leaving 10 bases between the germline ends. This CDR3 is CSALRGNEQYF. DNA for the CDR3: TGCAGTGCTCTTCGAGGGAACGAGCAGTACTTC.